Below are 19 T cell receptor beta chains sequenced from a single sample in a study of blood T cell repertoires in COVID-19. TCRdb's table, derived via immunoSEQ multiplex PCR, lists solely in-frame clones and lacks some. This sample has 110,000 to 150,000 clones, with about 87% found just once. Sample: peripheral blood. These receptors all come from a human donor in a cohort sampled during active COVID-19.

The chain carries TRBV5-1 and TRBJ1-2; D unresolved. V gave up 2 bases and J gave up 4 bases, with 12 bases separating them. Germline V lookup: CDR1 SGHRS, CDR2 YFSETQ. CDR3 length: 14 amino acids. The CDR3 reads CASSFSDGSYGYTF. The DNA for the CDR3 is TGCGCCAGCAGCTTTTCGGACGGGAGCTATGGCTACACCTTC.

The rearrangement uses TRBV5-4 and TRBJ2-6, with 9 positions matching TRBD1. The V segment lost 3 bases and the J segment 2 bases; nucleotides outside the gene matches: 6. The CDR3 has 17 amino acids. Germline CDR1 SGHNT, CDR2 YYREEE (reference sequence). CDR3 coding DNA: TGTGCCAGCAGCTCCGGGACAGGGAAGGCTGGGGCCAACGTCCTGACTTTC. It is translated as CASSSGTGKAGANVLTF. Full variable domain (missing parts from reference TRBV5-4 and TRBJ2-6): ETGVTQSPTHLIKTRGQQVTLRCSSQSGHNTVSWYQQALGQGPQFIFQYYREEENGRGNFPPRFSGLQFPNYSSELNVNALELDDSALYLCASSSGTGKAGANVLTFGAGSRLTVL.

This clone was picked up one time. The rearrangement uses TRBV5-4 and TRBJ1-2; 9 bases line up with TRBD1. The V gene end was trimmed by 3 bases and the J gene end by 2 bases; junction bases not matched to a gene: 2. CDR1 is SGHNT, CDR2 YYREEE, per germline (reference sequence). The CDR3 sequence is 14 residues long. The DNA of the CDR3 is TGTGCCAGCAGCTGGGACAGGGTAAACTATGGCTACACCTTC. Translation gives CASSWDRVNYGYTF.

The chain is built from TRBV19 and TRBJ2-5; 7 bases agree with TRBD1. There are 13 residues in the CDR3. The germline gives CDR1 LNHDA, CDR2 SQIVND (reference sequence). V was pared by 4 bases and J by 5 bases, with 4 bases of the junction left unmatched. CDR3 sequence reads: CASSRQGGETQYF. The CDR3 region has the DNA TGTGCCAGTAGTAGACAGGGCGGTGAGACCCAGTACTTC.

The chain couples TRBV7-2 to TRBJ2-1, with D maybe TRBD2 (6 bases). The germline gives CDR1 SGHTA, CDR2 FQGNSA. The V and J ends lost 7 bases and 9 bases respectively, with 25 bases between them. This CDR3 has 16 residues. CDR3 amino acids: CASIPFPGARVGEQFF. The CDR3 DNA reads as TGTGCCAGCATACCCTTCCCGGGAGCGCGAGTCGGTGAGCAGTTCTTC.

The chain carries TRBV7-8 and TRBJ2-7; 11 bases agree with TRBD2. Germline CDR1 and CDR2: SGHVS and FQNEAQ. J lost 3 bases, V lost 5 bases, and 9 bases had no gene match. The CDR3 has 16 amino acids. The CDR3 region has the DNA TGTGCCAGCAGCCCGACCGGGACTAGCGGATACTACGAGCAGTACTTC. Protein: CASSPTGTSGYYEQYF.

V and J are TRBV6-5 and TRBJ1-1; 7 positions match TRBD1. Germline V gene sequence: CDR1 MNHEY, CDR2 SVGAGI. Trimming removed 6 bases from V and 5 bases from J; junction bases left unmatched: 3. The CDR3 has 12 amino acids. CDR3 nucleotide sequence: TGTGCCAGCAGCCAGACAGGGACTGAAGCTTTCTTT. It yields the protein CASSQTGTEAFF.

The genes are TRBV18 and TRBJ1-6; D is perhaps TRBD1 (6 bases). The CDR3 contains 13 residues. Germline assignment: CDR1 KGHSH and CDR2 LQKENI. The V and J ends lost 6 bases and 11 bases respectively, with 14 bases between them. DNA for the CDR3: TGTGCCAGCTCGCCCCGGACAGTTACACCCCTCCACTTT. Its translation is CASSPRTVTPLHF.

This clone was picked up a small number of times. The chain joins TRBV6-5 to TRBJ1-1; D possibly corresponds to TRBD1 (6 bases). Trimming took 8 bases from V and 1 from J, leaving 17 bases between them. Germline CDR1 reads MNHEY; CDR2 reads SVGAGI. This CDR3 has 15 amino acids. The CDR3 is CASRGAGAGNTEAFF. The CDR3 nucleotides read TGTGCCAGCCGGGGGGCAGGGGCAGGGAACACTGAAGCTTTCTTT.

The CDR3 here is CASSFSGTTYEQYF. CDR3 bases: TGTGCCAGCAGCTTTTCCGGGACTACCTACGAGCAGTACTTC. The chain is built from TRBV3-1 (or the pseudogene TRBV3-2) and TRBJ2-7; 7 bases map to TRBD2. The length of the CDR3 is 14 residues. J was trimmed by 2 bases and V by 5 bases; bases with no gene match: 6. The V gene's germline CDR1 is LGHDT and CDR2 YNNKEL (reference sequence).

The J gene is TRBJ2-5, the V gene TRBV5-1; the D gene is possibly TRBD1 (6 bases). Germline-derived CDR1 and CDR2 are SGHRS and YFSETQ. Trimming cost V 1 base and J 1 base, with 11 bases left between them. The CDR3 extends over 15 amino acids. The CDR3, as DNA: TGCGCCAGCAGCTTGACCGGGACATCCCAAGAGACCCAGTACTTC. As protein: CASSLTGTSQETQYF. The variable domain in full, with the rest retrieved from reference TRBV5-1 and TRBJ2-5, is KAGVTQTPRYLIKTRGQQVTLSCSPISGHRSVSWYQQTPGQGLQFLFEYFSETQRNKGNFPGRFSGRQFSNSRSEMNVSTLELGDSALYLCASSLTGTSQETQYFGPGTRLLVL.

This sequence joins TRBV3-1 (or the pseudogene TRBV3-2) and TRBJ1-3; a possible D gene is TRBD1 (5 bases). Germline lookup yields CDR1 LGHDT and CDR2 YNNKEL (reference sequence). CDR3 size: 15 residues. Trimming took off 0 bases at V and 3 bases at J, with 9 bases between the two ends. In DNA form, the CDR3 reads TGTGCCAGCAGCCAAGAAGGGGTGGATGGAAACACCATATATTTT. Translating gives CASSQEGVDGNTIYF.

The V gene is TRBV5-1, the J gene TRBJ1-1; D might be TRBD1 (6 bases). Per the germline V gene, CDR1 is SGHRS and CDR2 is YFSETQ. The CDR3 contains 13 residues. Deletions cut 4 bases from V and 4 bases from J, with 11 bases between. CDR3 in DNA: TGCGCCAGCAGCATACAGGGATCCACTGAAGCTTTCTTT. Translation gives CASSIQGSTEAFF.

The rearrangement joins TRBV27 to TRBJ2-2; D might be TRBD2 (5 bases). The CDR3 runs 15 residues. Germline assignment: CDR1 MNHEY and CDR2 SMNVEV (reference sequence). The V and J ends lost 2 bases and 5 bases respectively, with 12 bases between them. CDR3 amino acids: CASSLTRLGTGELFF. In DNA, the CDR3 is TGTGCCAGCAGTTTAACTAGGCTTGGAACCGGGGAGCTGTTTTTT.

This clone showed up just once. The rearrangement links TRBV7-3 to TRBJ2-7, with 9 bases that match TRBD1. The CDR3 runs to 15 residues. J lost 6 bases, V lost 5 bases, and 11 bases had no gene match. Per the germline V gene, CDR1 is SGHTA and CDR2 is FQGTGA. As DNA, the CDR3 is TGTGCCAGCAGCCCTCGGACAGGGGTTGGAGTCGAGCAGTACTTC. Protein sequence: CASSPRTGVGVEQYF.

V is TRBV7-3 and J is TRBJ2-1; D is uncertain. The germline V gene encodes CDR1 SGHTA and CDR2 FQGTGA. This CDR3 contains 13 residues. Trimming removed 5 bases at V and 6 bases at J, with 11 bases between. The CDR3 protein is CASSLSHSNEQFF. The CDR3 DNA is TGTGCCAGCAGCCTATCCCACAGCAATGAGCAGTTCTTC.

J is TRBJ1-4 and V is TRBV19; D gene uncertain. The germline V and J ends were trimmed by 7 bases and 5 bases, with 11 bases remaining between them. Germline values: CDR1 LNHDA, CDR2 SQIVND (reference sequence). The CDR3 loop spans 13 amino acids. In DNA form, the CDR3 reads TGTGCCAGTAAGGAGAGCCCGAATGAAAAACTGTTTTTT. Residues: CASKESPNEKLFF.

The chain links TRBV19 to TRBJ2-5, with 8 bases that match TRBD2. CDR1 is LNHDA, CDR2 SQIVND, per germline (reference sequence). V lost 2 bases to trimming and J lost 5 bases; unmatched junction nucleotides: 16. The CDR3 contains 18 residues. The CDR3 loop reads CASSITGVSGGPWETQYF. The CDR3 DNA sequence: TGTGCCAGTAGTATAACCGGTGTATCGGGAGGGCCCTGGGAGACCCAGTACTTC.

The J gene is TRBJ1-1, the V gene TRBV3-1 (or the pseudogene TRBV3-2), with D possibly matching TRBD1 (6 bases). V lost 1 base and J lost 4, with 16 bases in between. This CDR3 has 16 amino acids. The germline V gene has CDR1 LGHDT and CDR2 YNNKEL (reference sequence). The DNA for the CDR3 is TGTGCCAGCAGCCAAGTGGTCGGCAGGGGAGTCACTGAAGCTTTCTTT. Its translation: CASSQVVGRGVTEAFF.